A selection of T cell receptor beta chains follows, all from one sample in a study of blood T cell repertoires in COVID-19. Data came from immunoSEQ multiplex PCR; TCRdb stores just in-frame clones and leaves some out. This table holds about 250,000 clones, about 80% found once. The sample was peripheral blood. The receptor set was obtained from an elderly woman with active or convalescent COVID-19. CDR3s include the opening cysteine and the closing phenylalanine or tryptophan. Fields, in order: J gene, V gene, clone size, D gene, CDR3 protein, CDR3 DNA. A D gene is named only where the DNA matches it firmly. Clone size is not always given. Where it is, it says once, few, many or a class for expanded clones.

J: TRBJ2-5; V: TRBV18; size: -; D: -; CDR3: CASSLTAGQETQYF; DNA: TGTGCCAGCTCACTCACAGCGGGCCAAGAGACCCAGTACTTC
J: TRBJ2-1; V: TRBV18; size: -; D: TRBD2; CDR3: CASSHKRGPEEQFF; DNA: TGTGCCAGCTCACATAAGCGGGGTCCGGAAGAGCAGTTCTTC
J: TRBJ1-1; V: TRBV9; size: -; D: -; CDR3: CASSPGGRTEAFF; DNA: TGTGCCAGCAGCCCCGGGGGGCGAACTGAAGCTTTCTTT
J: TRBJ1-4; V: TRBV6-5; size: -; D: -; CDR3: CASSLLGVGEKLFF; DNA: TGTGCCAGCAGTCTGTTAGGGGTCGGTGAAAAACTGTTTTTT
J: TRBJ2-7; V: TRBV27; size: -; D: TRBD1; CDR3: CASSSPGQGKNEQYF; DNA: TGTGCCAGCAGTTCACCGGGACAGGGTAAAAACGAGCAGTACTTC
J: TRBJ2-3; V: TRBV19; size: -; D: -; CDR3: CASSWHRTDTQYF; DNA: TGTGCCAGTAGTTGGCACAGGACAGATACGCAGTATTTT
J: TRBJ2-1; V: TRBV19; size: -; D: TRBD2; CDR3: CASSIGAKGLAGYNEQFF; DNA: TGTGCCAGTAGTATAGGGGCGAAGGGACTAGCGGGGTACAATGAGCAGTTCTTC
J: TRBJ1-6; V: TRBV9; size: -; D: TRBD1; CDR3: CASSAGTGVYNSPLHF; DNA: TGTGCCAGCAGCGCCGGGACAGGGGTGTATAATTCACCCCTCCACTTT
J: TRBJ2-7; V: TRBV7-9; size: -; D: -; CDR3: CASSSTGHTYEQYF; DNA: TGTGCCAGCAGCTCTACGGGACATACCTACGAGCAGTACTTC
J: TRBJ2-1; V: TRBV9; size: -; D: TRBD1; CDR3: CASSATGGYYNEQFF; DNA: TGTGCCAGCAGCGCCACAGGGGGCTATTACAATGAGCAGTTCTTC
J: TRBJ2-7; V: TRBV5-1; size: once; D: TRBD2; CDR3: CASSSMDRDTWTSGILSF; DNA: TGCGCCAGCAGCTCCATGGACCGGGACACTTGGACTAGCGGGATCCTATCCTTC
J: TRBJ2-3; V: TRBV5-1; size: -; D: -; CDR3: CASSLRVPLTDTQYF; DNA: TGCGCCAGCAGCTTGAGAGTACCACTCACAGATACGCAGTATTTT
J: TRBJ1-4; V: TRBV7-9; size: -; D: TRBD1; CDR3: CASSLTGTGRSTNEKLFF; DNA: TGTGCCAGCAGCTTAACCGGGACAGGTCGGTCAACTAATGAAAAACTGTTTTTT
J: TRBJ2-5; V: TRBV5-4; size: -; D: -; CDR3: CASSQQISGGETQYF; DNA: TGTGCCAGCAGCCAACAAATCTCCGGGGGAGAGACCCAGTACTTC
J: TRBJ2-5; V: TRBV10-2; size: -; D: -; CDR3: CASSESTRGTETQYF; DNA: TGCGCCAGCAGTGAGTCGACTCGGGGGACGGAGACCCAGTACTTC
J: TRBJ2-1; V: TRBV18; size: -; D: TRBD2; CDR3: CASSLLGGASYNEQFF; DNA: TGTGCCAGCTCACTCCTCGGGGGGGCCTCCTACAATGAGCAGTTCTTC
J: TRBJ1-2; V: TRBV28; size: -; D: TRBD1; CDR3: CASSLWTGEGGYTF; DNA: TGTGCCAGCAGTTTATGGACAGGGGAGGGTGGCTACACCTTC
J: TRBJ1-1; V: TRBV15; size: -; D: -; CDR3: CATSRDVAGPEAFF; DNA: TGTGCCACCAGCAGGGATGTAGCGGGTCCTGAAGCTTTCTTT
J: TRBJ1-2; V: TRBV5-1; size: -; D: TRBD1; CDR3: CASSLDRGGYGYTF; DNA: TGCGCCAGCAGCTTGGACAGGGGGGGCTATGGCTACACCTTC
J: TRBJ2-7; V: TRBV2; size: -; D: -; CDR3: CASSDSSYLEQYF; DNA: TGTGCCAGCAGTGACTCCTCGTATCTCGAGCAGTACTTC
J: TRBJ1-3; V: TRBV6-5; size: once; D: -; CDR3: CASSLDRRNTIYF; DNA: TGTGCCAGCAGTCTGGACAGAAGAAACACCATATATTTT
J: TRBJ2-6; V: TRBV29-1; size: -; D: -; CDR3: CSARSPSGANVLTF; DNA: TGCAGCGCCCGTTCTCCCTCTGGGGCCAACGTCCTGACTTTC
J: TRBJ1-1; V: TRBV6-5; size: few; D: -; CDR3: CASSPRNTEAFF; DNA: TGTGCCAGCAGTCCGAGGAACACTGAAGCTTTCTTT
J: TRBJ1-2; V: TRBV19; size: -; D: -; CDR3: CASRERGRSYGYTF; DNA: TGTGCCAGTAGAGAGAGGGGGAGATCCTATGGCTACACCTTC
J: TRBJ2-7; V: TRBV30; size: few; D: -; CDR3: CAWRRQGDAYEQYF; DNA: TGTGCCTGGAGGAGGCAGGGCGACGCCTACGAGCAGTACTTC
J: TRBJ1-1; V: TRBV14; size: -; D: -; CDR3: CASSQDMNTEAFF; DNA: TGTGCCAGCAGCCAGGACATGAACACTGAAGCTTTCTTT
J: TRBJ1-1; V: TRBV28; size: -; D: -; CDR3: CASSSPTGAEAFF; DNA: TGTGCCAGCAGTTCACCCACGGGTGCCGAAGCTTTCTTT
J: TRBJ2-1; V: TRBV19; size: -; D: -; CDR3: CASSIQDEQFF; DNA: TGTGCCAGTAGTATCCAGGATGAGCAGTTCTTC
J: TRBJ2-7; V: TRBV18; size: -; D: -; CDR3: CASSPTLGGPDSNEQYF; DNA: TGTGCCAGCTCACCTACCCTGGGGGGTCCCGACTCTAACGAGCAGTACTTC
J: TRBJ1-5; V: TRBV28; size: -; D: TRBD1; CDR3: CASSLTTGHQPQHF; DNA: TGTGCCAGCAGTTTGACGACAGGGCATCAGCCCCAGCATTTT
J: TRBJ1-1; V: TRBV18; size: -; D: TRBD1; CDR3: CASSPRTGEAFF; DNA: TGTGCCAGCTCACCGCGGACAGGGGAAGCTTTCTTT
J: TRBJ2-3; V: TRBV5-1; size: -; D: TRBD2; CDR3: CASSLASGGQADTQYF; DNA: TGCGCCAGCAGCTTGGCCTCGGGGGGGCAGGCAGATACGCAGTATTTT
J: TRBJ2-6; V: TRBV9; size: -; D: -; CDR3: CASSASGSGANVLTF; DNA: TGTGCCAGCAGCGCTTCAGGTTCCGGGGCCAACGTCCTGACTTTC
J: TRBJ2-3; V: TRBV7-2; size: -; D: -; CDR3: CASSLALAGTDTQYF; DNA: TGTGCCAGCAGCTTAGCACTAGCTGGGACAGATACGCAGTATTTT
J: TRBJ2-2; V: TRBV6-5; size: -; D: -; CDR3: CASRDRDFRTGELFF; DNA: TGTGCCAGCAGGGACCGGGACTTCCGGACCGGGGAGCTGTTTTTT
J: TRBJ2-7; V: TRBV24-1; size: -; D: TRBD2; CDR3: CATSDVTGTSGLRVEQYF; DNA: TGTGCCACCAGTGATGTGACCGGGACTAGCGGGTTACGTGTCGAGCAGTACTTC
J: TRBJ1-4; V: TRBV2; size: -; D: -; CDR3: CASTREGSNEKLFF; DNA: TGTGCCAGCACTAGGGAGGGTTCAAATGAAAAACTGTTTTTT
J: TRBJ1-1; V: TRBV19; size: -; D: -; CDR3: CASSSQVNTEAFF; DNA: TGTGCCAGTAGTTCACAGGTTAACACTGAAGCTTTCTTT
J: TRBJ2-7; V: TRBV2; size: -; D: TRBD2; CDR3: CASGLASGASYEQYF; DNA: TGTGCCAGCGGTTTGGCTAGCGGGGCCTCCTACGAGCAGTACTTC
J: TRBJ2-1; V: TRBV15; size: -; D: TRBD1; CDR3: CATSRWPLQGAYNEQFF; DNA: TGTGCCACCAGCAGATGGCCCTTACAGGGGGCCTACAATGAGCAGTTCTTC
J: TRBJ2-5; V: TRBV11-2; size: once; D: -; CDR3: CASSYGRGLASMRETQYF; DNA: TGTGCCAGCAGCTACGGCCGAGGGCTAGCGTCCATGAGGGAGACCCAGTACTTC
J: TRBJ2-7; V: TRBV7-2; size: -; D: TRBD2; CDR3: CASSLVASGSFYEQYF; DNA: TGTGCCAGCAGCTTAGTGGCTAGCGGGAGTTTCTACGAGCAGTACTTC
J: TRBJ2-5; V: TRBV29-1; size: -; D: -; CDR3: CSVDSLVGETQYF; DNA: TGCAGCGTTGACAGTCTAGTTGGGGAGACCCAGTACTTC
J: TRBJ2-5; V: TRBV20-1; size: once; D: -; CDR3: CSASNPSEFRQETQYF; DNA: TGCAGTGCTAGTAACCCTAGCGAGTTCCGCCAAGAGACCCAGTACTTC